This T cell receptor (beta chain) appears in the sequencing data of a study of T cells in Graves' hyperthyroidism and ophthalmopathy. In the study overall: At initial diagnosis, before any treatment had begun, peripheral blood was obtained.

Initially, at the first diagnosis of hyperthyroidism and before any ophthalmopathy symptoms, blood was sampled. PBMCs were derived from around 10 ml fresh peripheral blood. The sample holds a few counts of this clonotype. What it binds is not known. Study-wide points: Most thyroid-expanded clonotypes above 0.001 were also found in blood.

RNA transcripts served as the template for amplifying TCR beta CDR3 regions. First-round RT-PCR targeting the TCR CDR3 was performed with the HTBI primer set. Each CDR3 protein gets one entry after TCRdb re-called the multiplex PCR reads with MiXCR. Among some 370,000 distinct CDR3 sequences, roughly a sixth were seen once, and the ten largest hold around a third. This CDR3 has 14 amino acids. V lost 4 bases and J 6 bases, leaving 14 bases between the germline ends. CDR1 SGHKS and CDR2 YYEKEE come from the germline V gene (reference sequence). The specimen sequenced was blood. The rearrangement joins TRBV5-5 to TRBJ2-1, with D possibly matching TRBD2 (6 bases). This clonotype was obtained from a woman in her 30s with Graves' hyperthyroidism that later progressed to Graves' ophthalmopathy. The CDR3 nucleotides are TGTGCCAGCAGCCCCGCGGGGTGGGGCAATGAGCAGTTCTTC. Translated: CASSPAGWGNEQFF.